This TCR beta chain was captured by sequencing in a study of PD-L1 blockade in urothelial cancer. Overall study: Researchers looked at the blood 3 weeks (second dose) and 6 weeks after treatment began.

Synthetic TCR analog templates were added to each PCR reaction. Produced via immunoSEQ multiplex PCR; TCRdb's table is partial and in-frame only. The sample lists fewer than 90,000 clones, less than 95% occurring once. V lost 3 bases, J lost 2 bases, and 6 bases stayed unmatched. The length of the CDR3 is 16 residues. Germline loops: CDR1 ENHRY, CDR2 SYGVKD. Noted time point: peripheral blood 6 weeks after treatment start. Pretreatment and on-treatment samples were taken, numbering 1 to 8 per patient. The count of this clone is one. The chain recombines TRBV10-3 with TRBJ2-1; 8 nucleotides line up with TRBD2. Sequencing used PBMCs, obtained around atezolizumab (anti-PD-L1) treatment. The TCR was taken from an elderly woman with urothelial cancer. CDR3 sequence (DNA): TGTGCCATCAGTGAATCTAGCGGGCGCACCTACAATGAGCAGTTCTTC. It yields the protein CAISESSGRTYNEQFF.